What follows describes a single T cell receptor (beta chain). The table lists this clone with a few counts. The target of this receptor is not known. Within one base of it there is no much larger clone, and no base qualities were kept. The cohort was made up of 666 healthy bone marrow donors. At the time of sampling, all cohort members were nominally healthy, though unrecorded immune exposures were likely present. The donor tested CMV seronegative and was one of the 352 seronegative cohort members. A peripheral blood sample was collected from each donor, and TCR beta sequencing was performed on peripheral blood mononuclear cells. The Qiagen DNeasy Blood Extraction Kit was used to extract genomic DNA from the blood cell samples. The entry originates in a study of cytomegalovirus exposure and HLA in healthy donors (dated by TCRdb to the late 2010s). Turning to the overall study: According to an earlier analysis of 550 to 750 of the donors, 150 million to 200 million T cells yielded roughly 110 million unique TCR beta sequences and more than 250 Gb of sequence data. Class I and class II HLA loci were covered by the typing at four-digit resolution. Across about 380 genotyped donors of the cohort, an average of about 250,000 unique TCR beta nucleotide sequences per donor were sequenced, and roughly 20% of those sequences were non-productive. High-throughput TCR immunosequencing, statistical association of individual TCRs with disease status, and machine learning were combined to predict cytomegalovirus infection status. All discovery cohort repertoires had been generated on a single sequencing platform. The number of donors typed differed by locus, with about 629-630 for A, B, C, DRB1 and DQB1, around 520 for DQA1, over 600 for DPA1, and 472 for DPB1. An earlier analysis of 500 to 650 of the donors applied high-throughput TCR beta sequencing to assess whether each TCR beta V gene segment acted as functional or pseudogenic. Because of strong linkage in the cohort, a few DR-DQ haplotypes were treated as single units for association and clustering. The T cell repertoires of 700 or so subjects were profiled by immunosequencing and related to cytomegalovirus serostatus. Alongside the repertoire data, information on donor age, sex, ethnicity and CMV serostatus was compiled. The study aimed to test whether cataloging public T cell receptors could reveal signatures of past pathogen exposure. To study patterns of TCR occurrence, a later analysis re-analyzed previously published TCR beta repertoires from 700 or so donors and added high-resolution HLA genotyping. In a later genetic analysis, genome-wide SNP genotypes for about 55% of the 666 donors were used, and that subset was treated as a discovery cohort. Rather than using new phenotypic data, the later analysis identified candidate immune exposures from TCR beta sequences and from how often those sequences occurred across donors. The genetic ancestry cluster associated with self-reported Caucasian donors included around 76% of the 300 to 450 genotyped donors. An early release that covered about 640 HLA-typed donors contained about 300 gigabases of sequencing data and tens of millions of unique TCR sequences. Besides the first cohort of approximately 710 subjects, a separate validation cohort made up of over 100 different subjects was used.

CDR1 is given as SGHTA and CDR2 as FQGTGA, both from the germline V gene. Measured from the cysteine to the phenylalanine, the CDR3 is 21 residues long. The kept DNA is CDR3 alone, 63 bases in frame from the first base. Unmatched junction bases come to 19, with V trimmed by 5 bases and J by 0 bases. General study outcomes and caveats: The classifier was reported to diagnose cytomegalovirus status with high specificity and sensitivity in both the original and validation cohorts. In vitro tests confirmed that a few of the cytomegalovirus-associated TCR beta chains recognize cytomegalovirus antigens. A later analysis found that HLA-associated TCR beta chains were more clonally expanded and had lower generation probabilities than equally common non-associated chains. Some IMGT-functional V segments, including TRBV6-2 and TRBV6-3, could not be told apart with the 87-base-pair reads, so those segments were excluded. A further reported finding was that TCR beta sequences accurately predicted the HLA-A and HLA-B alleles for most subjects in the first cohort. A cluster of highly shared sequence variants was judged likely to be a technical artifact of the sequencing pipeline. HLA typing was unavailable for some donors at each locus, so association tests used only the typed subset. An association between a missense DCLRE1C variant and V-gene and J-gene trimming of TCR beta chains was found in a later genetic analysis and replicated in an independent cohort. Sequencing depth was assumed to be roughly uniform across donors in the presence/absence analyses, though that assumption may not hold. The study listed 164 TCR beta chains as associated with cytomegalovirus. When HLA alleles, especially DR and DQ, strongly co-occurred, attributing TCR associations to individual alleles was difficult. Broadly in line with IMGT annotations, most TCR beta V segments showed up in productive rearrangements about 87% or about 30% of the time in an earlier analysis of several hundred of the donors. Most CMV-associated TCR beta chains appeared to be HLA-restricted in a later analysis, and the HLA associations seemed to be driven largely by CMV exposure. According to a later analysis, TCR association rates differed among HLA loci, with DRB1 alleles showing the most associated TCRs and HLA-C alleles showing the fewest. In a later genetic analysis, fewer N-insertions in productive TCRs were reported among donors in an Asian-associated ancestry cluster than the roughly 640-donor mean. CMV serostatus was the only immune exposure information available for the cohort. Most TCR sequences were observed very rarely across donors, whereas some public TCRs were present in many individuals. In a later analysis, several top co-occurrence clusters were reported to appear linked to parvovirus B19, influenza, CMV and Epstein-Barr virus. Because counts were too low, roughly 16 rarely observed V segments, including chromosome 9 orphons, were left out of the earlier analysis of approximately 580 of the donors. The authors suggested that the approach could potentially be generalized to other disease states and immunological phenotypes. The cohort was sequenced for TCR beta chains only, and without alpha or paired-chain data the features that could be detected were limited. Correlated functional status among segregating V segments might reflect linkage disequilibrium, but an unknown experimental factor could not be ruled out. At a false discovery rate of 0.05, a later analysis linked roughly 17,000 TCR beta sequences to specific HLA alleles.

The library was built by means of the immunoSEQ multiplex PCR assay. The multiplex PCR relied on a mix of 60 forward primers for TCR Vbeta segments and 13 reverse primers for TCR Jbeta segments. A multiplex PCR assay on genomic DNA amplified the CDR3 region of rearranged TCR beta genes. The amplified TCR beta libraries were sequenced on the Illumina HiSeq System as 87-base-pair reads. Under the source paper's analysis protocol: A later analysis tallied approximately 87 million unique TCR beta chains across the 666 repertoires, and approximately 9.9 million of those chains were shared by two or more donors. A nearest-neighbor algorithm error-corrected the raw reads and collapsed the reads into unique sequences, merging closely related sequences to remove PCR and sequencing errors. To assign V, D and J gene segments, CDR3 sequences were aligned to IMGT reference sequences. Each retained sequence needed at least a six-nucleotide match to both a V gene segment and a J gene segment. A rearrangement counted as productive if the CDR3 had no stop codons and remained in frame with V and J, and every other rearrangement counted as non-productive. CDR3 was defined by IMGT convention, running from the second conserved V-encoded cysteine to the conserved J-encoded phenylalanine. In an earlier analysis of roughly 580 of the donors, sequences lacking an unambiguous match to a single V gene segment were excluded. An earlier analysis of almost 600 of the donors classified V segments as functional when productive rearrangements were above 56.7% and as segregating when the standard deviation between donors was above 5%. To diagnose cytomegalovirus status from the catalog of TCR beta chain sequences, a statistical classification framework was built. In a later analysis, V and J genes were assigned by comparing TCR nucleotide sequences against IMGT/GENE-DB human TR gene sequences. In a later analysis, CDR3 sequences and most-parsimonious VDJ recombination scenarios were assigned using the TCRdist pipeline. A later analysis defined each TCR beta chain by its CDR3 amino acid sequence plus V-gene family, and excluded reads lacking a unique V-gene family. To address suspected cross-contamination and a sequencing artifact, a later analysis removed 450 to 700 highly shared, low-generation-probability nucleotide sequences. In a later analysis, a clonal expansion index was calculated for each public chain from normalized within-repertoire ranks of inferred template counts. A later analysis computed generation probabilities with a VDJ recombination model fitted to out-of-frame rearrangements, and checked the results against IGoR. In a later analysis, hypergeometric tests were used to score TCR-TCR, TCR-HLA and TCR-CMV co-occurrence, with a repertoire-size bias correction applied to TCR pairs. To estimate false discovery rates, a later analysis permuted the HLA or CMV assignments 20 times. A later analysis grouped co-occurring TCRs with DBSCAN, adding TCRdist sequence similarity when clustering within HLA-allele-positive subsets. Repertoires with fewer than 30,000 or more than 120,000 public chains, plus five repertoires with anomalous nucleotide sharing, were excluded from co-occurrence clustering. TCRdb mirrors the immuneACCESS table, restricted to in-frame sequences. Some clones are absent from its copies; in checked studies, under half trace to an unresolved V gene, and the reason for the others is unknown. V and J calls and clone size follow that table, whereas D and trimming were derived from the DNA. This sample has about 130,000 clones in its table, and 80% to 90% of those were observed once. The top ten clones comprise roughly 5.2% of the sample.

This clonotype originated in a woman under 40 in good health and CMV-seronegative. Recombination linked TRBV7-3 to TRBJ2-6, with 7 central nucleotides matching TRBD2. Sequencing was carried out using PBMCs. The CDR3 protein sequence reads: CASSPGLENPLFNSGANVLTF. The DNA reads TGTGCCAGCAGCCCCGGACTAGAAAACCCCCTATTCAACTCTGGGGCCAACGTCCTGACTTTC. This CDR3, with the reference TRBV7-3 and TRBJ2-6 proteins standing in past its ends, gives the full variable domain GAGVSQTPSNKVTEKGKYVELRCDPISGHTALYWYRQSLGQGPEFLIYFQGTGAADDSGLPNDRFFAVRPEGSVSTLKIQRTERGDSAVYLCASSPGLENPLFNSGANVLTFGAGSRLTVL.